This T cell receptor (beta chain) was sequenced in a study of T cells in localized non-small cell lung cancer. Study observations and caveats: A median of 57 clones ranked among the top 100 in tumor appeared in adjacent lung. Without multi-region sequencing, intratumor heterogeneity could not be excluded. Elevated blood T cell density was associated with longer overall survival.

The assay was immunoSEQ multiplex PCR, and TCRdb's table has in-frame clones only and misses some. This repertoire shows about 74,000 clones, roughly 83% found once; its top ten account for approximately 1.2%. This clone came up once. Antigen unknown. Germline CDR1 and CDR2: MNHEY and SMNVEV (reference sequence). Trimming removed 7 bases at V and 11 bases at J, with 21 bases between. This CDR3 contains 13 residues. The input for sequencing was peripheral blood, taken before any cancer treatment. The TCR originated in a female donor over 55 with stage I lung adenocarcinoma. The chain combines TRBV27 with TRBJ2-7; the D gene is possibly TRBD1 (6 bases). CDR3 DNA: TGTGCCAGCACCTCACCGCTTGGACAGAAGAAGTACTTC. Its translation is CASTSPLGQKKYF.